This is a list of T cell receptor beta chains from one sample in a study of T cells in Graves' hyperthyroidism and ophthalmopathy. MiXCR, applied by TCRdb to the multiplex PCR reads, yields one record per CDR3 protein. Of approximately 640,000 distinct CDR3 sequences listed, 16% are singletons. The sequencing input was blood. The receptors were gathered from a woman aged 25-40 years with Graves' hyperthyroidism. The CDR3 runs from the conserved cysteine through the conserved F or W. The order of the fields is V gene, D gene, J gene, clone size, CDR3 protein, CDR3 DNA. D genes are given only for firm matches. A clone size is listed for some rows: how often the clone was seen (once, few, many), or a class if it is expanded.

>TRBV11-2|TRBD1|TRBJ2-7|once
CASSLGGTGGEQYF
TGTGCCAGCAGCTTAGGAGGGACAGGGGGAGAGCAGTACTTC
>TRBV20-1|TRBD2|TRBJ2-7|.
CSAPSDVNSGSTEEQYF
TGCAGTGCACCATCGGACGTCAATAGCGGGAGTACGGAAGAGCAGTACTTC
>TRBV3-1|.|TRBJ1-6|.
CASSFRQVNSPLHF
TGTGCCAGCAGCTTCCGACAGGTGAATTCACCCCTCCACTTT
>TRBV5-1|.|TRBJ2-7|many
CASSLNNYEQYF
TGCGCCAGCAGCTTGAACAACTACGAGCAGTACTTC
>TRBV12-3/TRBV12-4|.|TRBJ1-5|few
CASSLQGTGPQHF
TGTGCCAGCAGTCTTCAGGGTACGGGGCCCCAGCATTTT
>TRBV20-1|TRBD1|TRBJ1-5|.
CSARDPDRANQPQHF
TGCAGTGCTAGAGATCCGGACAGGGCCAATCAGCCCCAGCATTTT
>TRBV6-1|TRBD1|TRBJ1-5|.
CASRPGQLFGQPQHF
TGTGCCAGCAGGCCGGGACAGCTTTTTGGACAGCCCCAGCATTTT
>TRBV10-1|.|TRBJ2-3|many
CASSEGTGSTDTQYF
TGCGCCAGCAGTGAAGGCACAGGTAGCACAGATACGCAGTATTTT
>TRBV30|TRBD2|TRBJ2-3|many
CAWSVLAGGGTQYF
TGTGCCTGGAGTGTACTAGCGGGAGGAGGTACGCAGTATTTT
>TRBV20-1|.|TRBJ2-1|many
CSASTGTYYNEQFF
TGCAGTGCCAGCACAGGGACTTACTACAATGAGCAGTTCTTC